This TCR beta chain is drawn from a study of blood T cell repertoires in COVID-19. The CDR3 extends over 17 amino acids. V was shortened by 4 bases and J by 3 bases, with 23 bases between the two germline ends. Germline lookup yields CDR1 SGHRS and CDR2 YFSETQ. Measured with immunoSEQ multiplex PCR; TCRdb has only the in-frame clones, and not every one. The sample includes some 390,000 clones, around 89% of them seen just once. Seattle's cohort entered during active infection and was followed longitudinally. This TCR was sampled from a woman aged 40 to 50 with COVID-19, enrolled during active disease. Specimen: peripheral blood. The chain couples TRBV5-1 to TRBJ2-7; D might be TRBD2 (6 bases). CDR3 nucleotide sequence: TGCGCCAGCAGCCTCGTCCCCCCGGGACTCTCTCTCTACGAGCAGTACTTC. Translation: CASSLVPPGLSLYEQYF.